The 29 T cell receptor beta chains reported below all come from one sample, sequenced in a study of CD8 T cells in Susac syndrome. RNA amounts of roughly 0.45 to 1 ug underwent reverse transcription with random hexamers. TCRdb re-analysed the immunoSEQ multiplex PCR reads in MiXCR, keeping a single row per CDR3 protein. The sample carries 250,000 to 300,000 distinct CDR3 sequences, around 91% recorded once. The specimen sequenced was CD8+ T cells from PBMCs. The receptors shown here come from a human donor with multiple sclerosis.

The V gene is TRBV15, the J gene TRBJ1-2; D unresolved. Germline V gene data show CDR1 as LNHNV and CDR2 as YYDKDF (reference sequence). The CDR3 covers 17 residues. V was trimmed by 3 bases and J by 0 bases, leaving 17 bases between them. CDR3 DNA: TGTGCCACCAGCAGCGCTAGGGAGGGCACCGCTAACTATGGCTACACCTTC. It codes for CATSSAREGTANYGYTF.

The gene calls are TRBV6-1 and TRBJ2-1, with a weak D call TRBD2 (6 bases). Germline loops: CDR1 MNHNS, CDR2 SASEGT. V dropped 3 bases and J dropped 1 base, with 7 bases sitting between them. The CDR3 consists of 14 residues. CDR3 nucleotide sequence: TGTGCCAGCAGTGAGGACTATTCCTACAATGAGCAGTTCTTC. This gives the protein CASSEDYSYNEQFF.

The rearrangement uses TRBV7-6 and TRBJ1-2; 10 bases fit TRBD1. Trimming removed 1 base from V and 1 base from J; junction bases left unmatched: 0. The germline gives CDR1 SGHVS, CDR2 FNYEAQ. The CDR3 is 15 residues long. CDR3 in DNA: TGTGCCAGCAGCTTAGGGACAGGGGGTAACTATGGCTACACCTTC. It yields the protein CASSLGTGGNYGYTF.

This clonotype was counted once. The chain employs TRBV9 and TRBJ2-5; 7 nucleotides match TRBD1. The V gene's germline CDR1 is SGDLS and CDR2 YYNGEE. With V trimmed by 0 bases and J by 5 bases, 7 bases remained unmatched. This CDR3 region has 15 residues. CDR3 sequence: CASSVDPTGSETQYF. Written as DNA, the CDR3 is TGTGCCAGCAGCGTAGATCCGACAGGGTCGGAGACCCAGTACTTC.

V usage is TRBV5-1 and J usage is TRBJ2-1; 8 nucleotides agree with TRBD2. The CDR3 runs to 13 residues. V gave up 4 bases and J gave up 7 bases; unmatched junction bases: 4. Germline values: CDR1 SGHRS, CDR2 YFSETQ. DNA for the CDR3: TGCGCCAGCAGCGTGACTAGCGAAAATGAGCAGTTCTTC. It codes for CASSVTSENEQFF.

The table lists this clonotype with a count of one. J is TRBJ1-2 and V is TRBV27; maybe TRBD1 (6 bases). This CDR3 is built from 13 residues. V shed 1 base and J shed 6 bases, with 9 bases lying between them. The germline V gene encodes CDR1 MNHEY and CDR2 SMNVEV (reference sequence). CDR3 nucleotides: TGTGCCAGCAGTTTATGGCAGGGGAATGGCTACACCTTC. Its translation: CASSLWQGNGYTF.

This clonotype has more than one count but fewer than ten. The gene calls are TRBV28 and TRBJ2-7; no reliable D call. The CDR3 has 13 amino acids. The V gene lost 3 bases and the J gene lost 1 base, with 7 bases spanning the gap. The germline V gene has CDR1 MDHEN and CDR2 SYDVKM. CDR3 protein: CASSFPLSYEQYF. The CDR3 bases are TGTGCCAGCAGTTTTCCGTTATCCTACGAGCAGTACTTC.

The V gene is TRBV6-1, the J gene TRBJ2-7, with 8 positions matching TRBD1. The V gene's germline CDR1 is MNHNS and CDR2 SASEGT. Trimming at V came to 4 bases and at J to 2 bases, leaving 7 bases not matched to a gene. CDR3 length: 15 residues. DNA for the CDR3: TGTGCCAGCAGTGGGACAGGGACCCTCCCCTACGAGCAGTACTTC. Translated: CASSGTGTLPYEQYF.

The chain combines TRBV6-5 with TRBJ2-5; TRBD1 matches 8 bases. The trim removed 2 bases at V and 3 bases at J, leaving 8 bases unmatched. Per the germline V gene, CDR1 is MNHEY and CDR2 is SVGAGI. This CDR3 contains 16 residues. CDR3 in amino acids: CASSYPPGGREETQYF. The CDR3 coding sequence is TGTGCCAGCAGTTACCCGCCAGGGGGCAGGGAAGAGACCCAGTACTTC.

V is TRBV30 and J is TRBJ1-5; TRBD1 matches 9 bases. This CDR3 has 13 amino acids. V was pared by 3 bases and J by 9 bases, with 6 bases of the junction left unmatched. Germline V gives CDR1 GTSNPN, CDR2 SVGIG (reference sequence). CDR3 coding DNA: TGTGCCTGGAGGGGACAGGGCAGTACGCCCCAGCATTTT. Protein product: CAWRGQGSTPQHF.

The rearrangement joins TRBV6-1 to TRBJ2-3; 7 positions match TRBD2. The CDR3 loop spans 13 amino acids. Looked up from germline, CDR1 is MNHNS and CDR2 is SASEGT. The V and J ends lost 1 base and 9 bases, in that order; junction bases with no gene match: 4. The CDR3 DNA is TGTGCCAGCAGTGAAGGGGAGGGTTGGACGCAGTATTTT. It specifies CASSEGEGWTQYF.

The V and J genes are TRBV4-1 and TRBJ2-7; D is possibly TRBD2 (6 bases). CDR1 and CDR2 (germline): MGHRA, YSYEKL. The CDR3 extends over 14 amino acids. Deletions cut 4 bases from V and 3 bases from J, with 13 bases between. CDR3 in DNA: TGCGCCAGCAGCCTATCGCTAGCGAACTACGAGCAGTACTTC. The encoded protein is CASSLSLANYEQYF.

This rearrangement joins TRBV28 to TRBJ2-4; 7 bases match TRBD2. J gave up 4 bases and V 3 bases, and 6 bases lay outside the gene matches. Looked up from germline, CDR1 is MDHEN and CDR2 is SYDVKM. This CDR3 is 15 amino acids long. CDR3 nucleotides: TGTGCCAGCAGTTTCCGCGGGAGTACTAAAAACATTCAGTACTTC. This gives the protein CASSFRGSTKNIQYF.

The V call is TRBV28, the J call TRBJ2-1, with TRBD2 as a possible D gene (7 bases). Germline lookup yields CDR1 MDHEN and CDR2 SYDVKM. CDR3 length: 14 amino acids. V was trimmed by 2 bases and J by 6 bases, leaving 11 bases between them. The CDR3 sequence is CASSLGGAGNEQFF. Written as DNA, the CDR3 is TGTGCCAGCAGTTTAGGGGGGGCCGGCAATGAGCAGTTCTTC.

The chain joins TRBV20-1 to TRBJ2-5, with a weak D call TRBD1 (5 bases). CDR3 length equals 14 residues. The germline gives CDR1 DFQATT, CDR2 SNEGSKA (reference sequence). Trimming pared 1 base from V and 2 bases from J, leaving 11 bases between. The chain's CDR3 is CSARGRDHQETQYF. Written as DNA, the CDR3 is TGCAGTGCTAGAGGCAGGGATCATCAAGAGACCCAGTACTTC.

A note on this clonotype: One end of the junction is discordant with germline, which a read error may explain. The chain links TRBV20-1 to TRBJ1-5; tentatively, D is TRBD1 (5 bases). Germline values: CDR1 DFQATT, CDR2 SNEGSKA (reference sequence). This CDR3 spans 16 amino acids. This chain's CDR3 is CSARGPTVERNQPQHF. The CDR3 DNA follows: TGCAGTGCCAGAGGCCCGACAGTAGAGCGAAATCAGCCCCAGCATTTT.

CDR3 residues: CASSPGQVGEKLFF. The CDR3 bases are TGTGCCAGCAGCCCCGGACAAGTTGGAGAAAAACTGTTTTTT. V usage is TRBV27 and J usage is TRBJ1-4, with a weak D call TRBD1 (5 bases). V lost 6 bases and J lost 8, with 16 bases in between. Germline-derived CDR1 and CDR2 are MNHEY and SMNVEV (reference sequence). CDR3 length equals 14 residues.

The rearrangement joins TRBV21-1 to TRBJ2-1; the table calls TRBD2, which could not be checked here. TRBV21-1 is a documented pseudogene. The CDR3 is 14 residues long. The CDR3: CASKEGLAGNEQFF. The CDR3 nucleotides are TGTGCCAGCAAGGAAGGACTAGCGGGAAATGAGCAGTTCTTC.

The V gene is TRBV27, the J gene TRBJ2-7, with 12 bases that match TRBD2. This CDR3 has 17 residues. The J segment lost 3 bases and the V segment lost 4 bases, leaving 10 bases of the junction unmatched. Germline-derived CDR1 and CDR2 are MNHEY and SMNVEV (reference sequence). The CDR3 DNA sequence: TGTGCCAGCAGTTCCGGCATCTCGACTAGCGGGGGCTACGAGCAGTACTTC. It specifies CASSSGISTSGGYEQYF.

CDR3 loop: CSVAGGDRVGANYGYTF. Here the CDR3 DNA reads TGCAGCGTTGCAGGAGGCGACAGGGTTGGAGCTAACTATGGCTACACCTTC. The chain combines TRBV29-1 with TRBJ1-2; the match to TRBD1 covers 7 bases. Germline lookup yields CDR1 SQVTM and CDR2 ANQGSEA. V lost 4 bases to trimming and J lost 0 bases; unmatched junction nucleotides: 14. The CDR3 is 17 amino acids. Full variable domain (rest looked up from reference TRBV29-1 and TRBJ1-2): SAVISQKPSRDICQRGTSLTIQCQVDSQVTMMFWYRQQPGQSLTLIATANQGSEATYESGFVIDKFPISRPNLTFSTLTVSNMSPEDSSIYLCSVAGGDRVGANYGYTFGSGTRLTVV.

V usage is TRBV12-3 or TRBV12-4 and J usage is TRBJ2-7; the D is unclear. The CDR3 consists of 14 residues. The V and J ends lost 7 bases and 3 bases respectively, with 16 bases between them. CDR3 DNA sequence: TGTGCCAGCACGTTTTCTCTCAGAAACTACGAGCAGTACTTC. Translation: CASTFSLRNYEQYF.

The CDR3 DNA follows: TGTGCCAGCAGTTGGTCTACCAATCAGCCCCAGCATTTT. This gives the protein CASSWSTNQPQHF. The chain links TRBV27 to TRBJ1-5; D remains ambiguous. Trimming shortened V by 4 bases and J by 3 bases, and 7 bases separated the two germline ends. Germline V gene sequence: CDR1 MNHEY, CDR2 SMNVEV (reference sequence). The CDR3 has 13 residues.

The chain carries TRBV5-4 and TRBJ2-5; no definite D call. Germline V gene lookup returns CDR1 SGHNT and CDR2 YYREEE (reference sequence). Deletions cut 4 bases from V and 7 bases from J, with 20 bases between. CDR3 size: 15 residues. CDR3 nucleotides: TGTGCCAGCAGCGAAACCATGGACCGTGTAGGGACCCAGTACTTC. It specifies CASSETMDRVGTQYF.

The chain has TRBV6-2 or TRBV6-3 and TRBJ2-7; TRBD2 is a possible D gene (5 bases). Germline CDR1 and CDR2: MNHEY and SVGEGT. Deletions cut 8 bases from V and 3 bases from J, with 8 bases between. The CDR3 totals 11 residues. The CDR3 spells CASARGYEQYF. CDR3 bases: TGTGCCAGCGCTCGGGGCTACGAGCAGTACTTC.

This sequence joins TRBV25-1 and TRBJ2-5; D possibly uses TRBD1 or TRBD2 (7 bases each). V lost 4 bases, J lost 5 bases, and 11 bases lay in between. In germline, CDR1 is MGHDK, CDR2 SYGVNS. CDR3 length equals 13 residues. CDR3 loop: CASSGQGGETQYF. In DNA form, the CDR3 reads TGTGCCAGCAGTGGACAGGGAGGGGAGACCCAGTACTTC.

CDR3 sequence reads: CSARDPGSGSGDTQYF. CDR3 coding DNA: TGCAGTGCTAGAGATCCGGGTAGCGGGAGTGGAGATACGCAGTATTTT. This chain connects TRBV20-1 to TRBJ2-3; 9 positions match TRBD2. CDR3 length equals 16 residues. With 0 bases clipped from V and 5 bases from J, the junction kept 9 bases outside the gene matches. Germline-derived CDR1 and CDR2 are DFQATT and SNEGSKA (reference sequence).

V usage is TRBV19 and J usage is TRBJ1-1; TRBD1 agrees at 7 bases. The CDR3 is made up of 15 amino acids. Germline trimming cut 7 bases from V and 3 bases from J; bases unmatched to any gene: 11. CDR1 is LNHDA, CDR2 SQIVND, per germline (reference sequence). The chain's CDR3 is CASTNEGAGDTEAFF. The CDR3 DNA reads TGTGCCAGTACGAATGAGGGGGCAGGGGACACTGAAGCTTTCTTT.

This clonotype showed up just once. The CDR3 nucleotides read TGCGCCAGCACCTCCGCATTGGGGGAGCAGTACTTC. This translates into CASTSALGEQYF. This chain joins TRBV23-1 and TRBJ2-7; D unclear. TRBV23-1 has ORF status, its function being uncertain. CDR3 size: 12 residues. Between the trimmed V and J ends, which lost 7 bases and 7 bases, there was a span of 14 bases.

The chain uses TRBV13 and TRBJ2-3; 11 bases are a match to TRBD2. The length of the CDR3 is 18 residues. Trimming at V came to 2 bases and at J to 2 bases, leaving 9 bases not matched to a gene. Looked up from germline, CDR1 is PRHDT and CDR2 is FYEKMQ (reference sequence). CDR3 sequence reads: CASSLQLAGEVATDTQYF. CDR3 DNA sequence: TGTGCCAGCAGCTTACAACTAGCGGGAGAGGTCGCCACAGATACGCAGTATTTT.